Below, one TCR beta chain is given with its context. Its target is not known. These data originate in a study of graft-versus-host responses after intestinal transplantation. At the level of the study: For approximately three years after anti-thymocyte globulin induction, all recipients took tacrolimus and steroids.

Produced via immunoSEQ multiplex PCR; TCRdb's table is partial and in-frame only. This table has 110,000 to 150,000 clones, 92% appearing once. CDR1 is KGHSH and CDR2 is LQKENI in the germline V gene. The CDR3 extends over 16 amino acids. The V segment lost 2 bases and the J segment 5 bases; nucleotides outside the gene matches: 5. This material consisted of unstimulated CD4+ T cells sorted from spleen or lymph node cells, taken before intestinal transplant. The chain carries TRBV18 and TRBJ2-2; 10 bases agree with TRBD2. The clonotype comes from a human donor who received an intestinal transplant. The CDR3 coding sequence is TGTGCCAGCTCACCAAAACAGACTAGCGGGACCGGGGAGCTGTTTTTT. Translated: CASSPKQTSGTGELFF.